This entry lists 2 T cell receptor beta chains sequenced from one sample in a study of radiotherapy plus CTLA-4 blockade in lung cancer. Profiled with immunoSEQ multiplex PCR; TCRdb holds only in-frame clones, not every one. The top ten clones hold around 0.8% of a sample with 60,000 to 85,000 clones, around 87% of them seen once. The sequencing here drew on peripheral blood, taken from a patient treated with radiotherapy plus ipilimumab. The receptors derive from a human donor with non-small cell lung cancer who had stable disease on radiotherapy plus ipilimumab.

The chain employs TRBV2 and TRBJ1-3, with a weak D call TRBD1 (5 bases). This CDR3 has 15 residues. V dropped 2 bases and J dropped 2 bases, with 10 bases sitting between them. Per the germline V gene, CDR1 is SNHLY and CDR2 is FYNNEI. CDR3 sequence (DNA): TGTGCCAGCAGTGAATTGGGCAGGGCTGGAAACACCATATATTTT. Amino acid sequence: CASSELGRAGNTIYF.

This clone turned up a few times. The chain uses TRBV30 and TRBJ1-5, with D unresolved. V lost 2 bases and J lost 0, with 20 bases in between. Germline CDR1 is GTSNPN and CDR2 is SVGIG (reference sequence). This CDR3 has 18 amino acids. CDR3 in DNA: TGTGCCTGGAGTCCCCAGTTTTCTGATTGTTGTAGCAATCAGCCCCAGCATTTT. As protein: CAWSPQFSDCCSNQPQHF.